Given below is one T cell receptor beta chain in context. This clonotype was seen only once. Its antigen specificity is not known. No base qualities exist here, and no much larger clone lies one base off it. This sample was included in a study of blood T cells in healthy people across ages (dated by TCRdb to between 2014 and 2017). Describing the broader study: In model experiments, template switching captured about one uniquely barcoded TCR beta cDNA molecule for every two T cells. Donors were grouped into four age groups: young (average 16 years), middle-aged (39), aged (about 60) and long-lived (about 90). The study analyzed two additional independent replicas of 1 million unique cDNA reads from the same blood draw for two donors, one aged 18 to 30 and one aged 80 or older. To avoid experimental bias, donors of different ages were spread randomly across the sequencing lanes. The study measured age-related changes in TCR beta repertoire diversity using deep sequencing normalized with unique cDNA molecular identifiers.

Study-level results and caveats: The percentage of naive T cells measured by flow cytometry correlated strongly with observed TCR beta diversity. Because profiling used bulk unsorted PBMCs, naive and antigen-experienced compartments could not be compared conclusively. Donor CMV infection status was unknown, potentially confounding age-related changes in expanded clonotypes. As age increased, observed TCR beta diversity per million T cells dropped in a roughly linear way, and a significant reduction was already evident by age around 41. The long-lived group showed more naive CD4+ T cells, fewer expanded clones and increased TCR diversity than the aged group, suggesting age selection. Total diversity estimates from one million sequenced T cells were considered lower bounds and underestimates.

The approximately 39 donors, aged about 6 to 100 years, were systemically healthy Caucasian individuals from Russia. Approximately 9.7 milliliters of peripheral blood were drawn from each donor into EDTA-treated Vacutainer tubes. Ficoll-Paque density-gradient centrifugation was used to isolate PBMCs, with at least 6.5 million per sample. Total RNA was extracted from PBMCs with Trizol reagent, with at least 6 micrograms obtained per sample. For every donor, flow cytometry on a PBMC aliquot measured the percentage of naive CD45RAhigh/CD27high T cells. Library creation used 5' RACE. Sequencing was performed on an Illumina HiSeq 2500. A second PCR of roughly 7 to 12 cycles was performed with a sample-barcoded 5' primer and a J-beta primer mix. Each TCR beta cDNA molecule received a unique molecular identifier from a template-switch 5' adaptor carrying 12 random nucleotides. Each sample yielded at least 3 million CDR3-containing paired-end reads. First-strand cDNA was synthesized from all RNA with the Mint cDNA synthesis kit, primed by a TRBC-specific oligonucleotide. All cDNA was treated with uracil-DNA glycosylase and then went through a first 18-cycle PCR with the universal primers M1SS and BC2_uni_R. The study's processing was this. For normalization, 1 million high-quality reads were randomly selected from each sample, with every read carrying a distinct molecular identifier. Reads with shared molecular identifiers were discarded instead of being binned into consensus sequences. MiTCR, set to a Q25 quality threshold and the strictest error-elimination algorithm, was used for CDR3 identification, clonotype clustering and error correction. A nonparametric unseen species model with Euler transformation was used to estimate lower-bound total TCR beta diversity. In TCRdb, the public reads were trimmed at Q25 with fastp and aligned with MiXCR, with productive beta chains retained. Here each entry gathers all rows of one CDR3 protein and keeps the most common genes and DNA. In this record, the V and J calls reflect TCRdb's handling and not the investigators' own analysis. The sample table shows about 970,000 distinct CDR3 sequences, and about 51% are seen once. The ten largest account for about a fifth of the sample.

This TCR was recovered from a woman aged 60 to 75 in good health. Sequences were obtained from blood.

The sequenced DNA is TGTGCCAGCATAGCGGGACTAGCGAGGGAGCCAGATACGCAGTATTTT. This sequence encodes CASIAGLAREPDTQYF. The rearranged segments are TRBV6-1 and TRBJ2-3, with 10 central nucleotides matching TRBD2. The CDR3 numbers 16 residues from cysteine through phenylalanine. Only the CDR3 region is kept as DNA, spanning 48 bases read in frame from base 1. Trimming takes 7 bases off V and 4 bases off J; junction bases not matched to a gene: 11. CDR1 MNHNS and CDR2 SASEGT were looked up in the germline V gene.